These T cell receptor beta chains were read from a single sample in a study of beta chain features in type 1 diabetes. TCRdb keeps only in-frame clones here, not all; method: immunoSEQ multiplex PCR. Among around 280,000 clones listed, 15% were seen once. Input material: naive CD4+ T cells from blood. These receptors originate from a man aged 18-30 years with type 1 diabetes. The CDR3 runs from the conserved cysteine through the conserved F or W. D genes are given only for firm matches. A clone size is listed for some rows: how often the clone was seen (once, few, many), or a class if it is expanded.

d_gene,j_gene,len,v_gene,abundance,CDR3nt,CDR3aa
NA,TRBJ1-6,16,TRBV5-1,NA,TGCGCCAGCAGCTTGTCTCTCGGGGGGCCTGGTTCACCCCTCCACTTT,CASSLSLGGPGSPLHF
TRBD1,TRBJ2-2,16,TRBV19,NA,TGTGCCAGTAGTATAATCTGGCAGGGGGAAGGCGGGGAGCTGTTTTTT,CASSIIWQGEGGELFF
TRBD1,TRBJ2-3,16,TRBV9,NA,TGTGCCAGCAGCCCACGAGGGGGACAGGGGGCAGATACGCAGTATTTT,CASSPRGGQGADTQYF
TRBD1,TRBJ1-1,13,TRBV19,NA,TGTGCCACCGAAAAGGGACAGGGGGCAGAAGCTTTCTTT,CATEKGQGAEAFF
TRBD2,TRBJ2-3,20,TRBV9,few,TGTGCCAGCAGCCTTACGACTAGCCAGGAGGCGGTGAGGAGCACAGATACGCAGTATTTT,CASSLTTSQEAVRSTDTQYF
TRBD2,TRBJ2-1,17,TRBV28,few,TGTGCCAGCAGTTTAGACCCCGGACTAGCGGGAAACAATGAGCAGTTCTTC,CASSLDPGLAGNNEQFF
NA,TRBJ2-5,14,TRBV7-2,few,TGTGCCAGCAGGCTTTCAGGGGGGCAAGAGACCCAGTACTTC,CASRLSGGQETQYF
NA,TRBJ1-4,13,TRBV28,few,TGTGCCAGCAGAAGAACAGTTAATGAAAAACTGTTTTTT,CASRRTVNEKLFF
NA,TRBJ2-7,15,TRBV11-2,NA,TGTGCCAGCAGCCACCGGGAACATCCCTCCTACGAGCAGTACTTC,CASSHREHPSYEQYF
TRBD2,TRBJ2-1,18,TRBV28,NA,TGTGCCAGCAGTCCCGGAGACTCTAGCGGGAGGGCCGTAAATGAGCAGTTCTTC,CASSPGDSSGRAVNEQFF
NA,TRBJ2-1,14,TRBV28,NA,TGTGCCAGCAGTTTTGGCGGTCTATGGAATGAGCAGTTCTTC,CASSFGGLWNEQFF
NA,TRBJ2-5,14,TRBV7-2,few,TGTGCCAGCAGCTTCCAGGGTATCCAAGAGACCCAGTACTTC,CASSFQGIQETQYF
TRBD1,TRBJ1-1,16,TRBV6-6,NA,TGTGCCAGCAGTTACCGGACAGGGGGTATGAACACTGAAGCTTTCTTT,CASSYRTGGMNTEAFF
TRBD2,TRBJ2-7,15,TRBV5-1,NA,TGCGCCAGCAGCCCCCAGACTAGCGGGAGTTACGAGCAGTACTTC,CASSPQTSGSYEQYF
NA,TRBJ2-1,15,TRBV7-8,NA,TGTGCCAGCAGCTTACATGGACAGTCCTACAATGAGCAGTTCTTC,CASSLHGQSYNEQFF
TRBD2,TRBJ2-1,15,TRBV28,NA,TGTGCCAGCGGCACCGGGACTAGCGGCTACAATGAGCAGTTCTTC,CASGTGTSGYNEQFF
NA,TRBJ2-3,17,TRBV10-3,NA,TGTGCCATCAGTGGCAAGCGGTCCGGAGATGGCACAGATACGCAGTATTTT,CAISGKRSGDGTDTQYF
NA,TRBJ2-5,14,TRBV27,few,TGTGCCAGCAGTTCGAATAACAATCAAGAGACCCAGTACTTC,CASSSNNNQETQYF
NA,TRBJ1-5,11,TRBV30,NA,TGTGCCTGGGGGCCCAATCAGCCCCAGCATTTT,CAWGPNQPQHF
NA,TRBJ1-2,15,TRBV9,few,TGTGCCAGCAGCGTAGAACAGGGCGCTAACTATGGCTACACCTTC,CASSVEQGANYGYTF
NA,TRBJ1-2,15,TRBV4-3,few,TGCGCCAGCAGACCCGACAGACTTCTTAACTATGGCTACACCTTC,CASRPDRLLNYGYTF
TRBD2,TRBJ2-5,16,TRBV4-2,NA,TGTGCCAGCAGCCCCCTTGCGGGAGAACGGCAAGAGACCCAGTACTTC,CASSPLAGERQETQYF